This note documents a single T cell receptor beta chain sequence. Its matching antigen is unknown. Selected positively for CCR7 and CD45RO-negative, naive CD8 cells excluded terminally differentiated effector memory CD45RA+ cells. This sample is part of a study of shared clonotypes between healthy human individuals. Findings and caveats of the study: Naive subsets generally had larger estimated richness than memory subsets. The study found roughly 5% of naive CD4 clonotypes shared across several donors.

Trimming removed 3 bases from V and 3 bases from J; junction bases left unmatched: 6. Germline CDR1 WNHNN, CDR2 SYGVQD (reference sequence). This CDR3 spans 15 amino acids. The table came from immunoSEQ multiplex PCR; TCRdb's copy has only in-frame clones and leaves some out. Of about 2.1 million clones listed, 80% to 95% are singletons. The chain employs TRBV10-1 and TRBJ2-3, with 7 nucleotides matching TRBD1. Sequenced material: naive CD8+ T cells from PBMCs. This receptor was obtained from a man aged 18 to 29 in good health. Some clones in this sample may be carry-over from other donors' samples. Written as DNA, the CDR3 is TGCGCCAGCAGTGAAGAGGGGGCGCCAACAGATACGCAGTATTTT. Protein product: CASSEEGAPTDTQYF.